This TCR beta chain was recorded in a study of CD8 T cells in ankylosing spondylitis. Study observations and caveats: Disease-linked clones reportedly showed significant enrichment in matched ankylosing spondylitis synovial fluid.

Quantitative 5'-RACE with molecular barcodes produced the TCR beta libraries. Via MiXCR, TCRdb re-called the 5' RACE reads, giving one row per CDR3 protein. The sample has roughly 42,000 distinct CDR3 sequences; less than 3% are singletons. The CDR3 runs 14 residues. Germline CDR1 reads SGDLS; CDR2 reads YYNGEE. With V trimmed by 3 bases and J by 9 bases, 6 bases remained unmatched. This clonotype was seen at least ten times. What it binds is unknown. The rearrangement uses TRBV9 and TRBJ2-2; 9 nucleotides align to TRBD1. Input material: blood, either unsorted or a sorted T cell fraction (not recorded which). This clonotype originated in a male donor with ankylosing spondylitis or in good health (not recorded which). CDR3 nucleotides: TGTGCCAGCAGCGCTTACAGGGGGCGAAGGGAGCTGTTTTTT. As protein: CASSAYRGRRELFF. Complete variable domain (other parts from reference TRBV9 and TRBJ2-2): DSGVTQTPKHLITATGQRVTLRCSPRSGDLSVYWYQQSLDQGLQFLIQYYNGEERAKGNILERFSAQQFPDLHSELNLSSLELGDSALYFCASSAYRGRRELFFGEGSRLTVL.